This T cell receptor beta chain was observed in a study of cytomegalovirus exposure and HLA in healthy donors. The germline CDR1 and CDR2 sequences are SGHNT and YENEEA. The length of the CDR3 is 12 residues. The germline V and J ends were trimmed by 2 bases and 5 bases, with 6 bases remaining between them. Study outcomes and limitations: Cytomegalovirus association was listed for 164 TCR beta chains. Cytomegalovirus status was reportedly diagnosed by the classifier with high sensitivity and specificity. Later analysis identified about 15,000 TCR beta sequences associated with HLA alleles, using a false discovery rate threshold of 0.05. Among immune exposure information, only CMV serostatus was available.

As to this clone: Its antigen remains unknown.

PCR primers comprised 60 Vbeta and 13 Jbeta primers. Assay used: immunoSEQ multiplex PCR; TCRdb lists only in-frame clones, some missing. Among some 130,000 clones listed, approximately 82% were seen once. The sequencing sample was made of PBMCs. The clonotype was recovered from a man over 45 in good health and CMV-seronegative. The V and J genes are TRBV11-3 and TRBJ2-5; tentative D call: TRBD2 (6 bases). CDR3 region: CASSLRGETQYF. CDR3 sequence (DNA): TGTGCCAGCAGCTTACGGGGGGAGACCCAGTACTTC. The full variable domain, rest sourced from reference TRBV11-3 and TRBJ2-5, is EAGVVQSPRYKIIEKKQPVAFWCNPISGHNTLYWYLQNLGQGPELLIRYENEEAVDDSQLPKDRFSAERLKGVDSTLKIQPAELGDSAVYLCASSLRGETQYFGPGTRLLVL.